The TCR beta chain described here comes from a study of T cells in Graves' hyperthyroidism and ophthalmopathy. Study-level findings and limits: Blood shared most expanded thyroid clonotypes above 0.001. In the analysis, a 13 V-J model separated ophthalmopathy from stable hyperthyroidism.

Regarding this clonotype: The antigen is undetermined.

There were TCR beta CDR3 regions amplified from RNA transcripts. First-round RT-PCR of the TCR CDR3 relied on the HTBI primer set. TCRdb called the multiplex PCR reads again in MiXCR, with one record for every CDR3 protein. Of roughly 500,000 distinct CDR3 sequences listed, over 35% are singletons. Diagnosing involved the use of clinical symptoms, serum thyroxine and TRAb, thyroid ultrasound and orbital computed tomography. Germline V CDR1 and CDR2: SGHRS, YFSETQ. The CDR3 covers 15 residues. V gave up 0 bases and J gave up 7 bases, with 17 bases separating them. The sequenced sample was peripheral blood or thyroid tissue (not recorded which). The V and J genes are TRBV5-1 and TRBJ2-7, with no clear D. The receptor's source is an adult woman with Graves' disease, either hyperthyroidism or ophthalmopathy (not recorded which). In DNA form, the CDR3 reads TGCGCCAGCAGCTTGGTATTTGGGCAGGTAGAGGAGCAGTACTTC. This gives the protein CASSLVFGQVEEQYF.